This entry lists 16 T cell receptor beta chains sequenced from one sample in a study of cytomegalovirus exposure and HLA in healthy donors. The data were produced by immunoSEQ multiplex PCR, yet TCRdb's version contains in-frame clones alone and is incomplete. The repertoire includes some 68,000 clones, roughly 96% of them detected once, and roughly 2.3% sits in the top ten. Material: PBMCs. Every receptor here comes from a young man in good health and CMV-seronegative.

This sequence joins TRBV7-2 and TRBJ2-3; 9 bases agree with TRBD2. The germline gives CDR1 SGHTA, CDR2 FQGNSA. The CDR3 runs 16 residues. J lost 2 bases, V lost 9 bases, and 12 bases had no gene match. CDR3 nucleotides: TGTGCCAGTATAGCGGGGGCGGAGAGGTACACAGATACGCAGTATTTT. Amino acid sequence: CASIAGAERYTDTQYF.

The V and J genes are TRBV6-1 and TRBJ1-4; no clear D gene. CDR3 length: 14 amino acids. From germline, CDR1 is MNHNS and CDR2 SASEGT. V lost 7 bases and J lost 2, with 11 bases in between. The CDR3 coding sequence is TGTGCCAGCATGAACGGGATTACTAATGAAAAACTGTTTTTT. It specifies CASMNGITNEKLFF.

The CDR3 DNA reads as TGTGCCAGCTCACAGGGACAGGGAGGTTCTGGAAACACCATATATTTT. This codes for CASSQGQGGSGNTIYF. The chain recombines TRBV18 with TRBJ1-3, with 9 nucleotides matching TRBD1. Trimming removed 4 bases from V and 1 base from J; junction bases left unmatched: 5. Germline CDR1 KGHSH, CDR2 LQKENI. CDR3 size: 16 residues.

This clone was observed a single time. In DNA form, the CDR3 reads TGTGCCAGCAGCTTATCACAGGAGAATGAGCAGTTCTTC. Translating gives CASSLSQENEQFF. The rearrangement uses TRBV11-2 and TRBJ2-1; possible D gene TRBD1, 5 bases. The V gene lost 2 bases and the J gene lost 7 bases, with 9 bases spanning the gap. Germline CDR1 reads SGHAT; CDR2 reads FQNNGV. CDR3 length: 13 amino acids.

The chain is built from TRBV7-9 and TRBJ2-7; D call uncertain. Germline V CDR1 and CDR2: SEHNR, FQNEAQ (reference sequence). V dropped 5 bases and J dropped 7 bases, with 18 bases sitting between them. This CDR3 has 14 amino acids. The CDR3 loop is CASSPSAPAREQYF. Here the CDR3 DNA reads TGTGCCAGCAGCCCCTCGGCCCCGGCGCGGGAGCAGTACTTC. Filled out from reference TRBV7-9 and TRBJ2-7, the complete variable domain reads DTGVSQNPRHKITKRGQNVTFRCDPISEHNRLYWYRQTLGQGPEFLTYFQNEAQLEKSRLLSDRFSAERPKGSFSTLEIQRTEQGDSAMYLCASSPSAPAREQYFGPGTRLTVT.

The CDR3 reads CARGGPTGELFF. CDR3 DNA: TGTGCCAGGGGGGGACCCACCGGGGAGCTGTTTTTT. V and J are TRBV6-1 and TRBJ2-2; D is perhaps TRBD2 (6 bases). The CDR3 is 12 amino acids. V lost 9 bases and J lost 4, with 9 bases in between. The germline V gene has CDR1 MNHNS and CDR2 SASEGT.

The gene calls are TRBV6-1 and TRBJ2-7; 9 nucleotides match TRBD2. Unmatched junction bases numbered 2, after V lost 5 bases and J lost 3 bases. The CDR3 totals 13 residues. CDR1 MNHNS and CDR2 SASEGT come from the germline V gene. CDR3 residues: CASSRLADYEQYF. Written as DNA, the CDR3 is TGTGCCAGCAGTAGACTAGCGGACTACGAGCAGTACTTC.

This chain uses TRBV27 with TRBJ1-2, with D unclear. V lost 5 bases to trimming and J lost 0 bases, with 7 bases between them. The germline CDR1 and CDR2 sequences are MNHEY and SMNVEV (reference sequence). The CDR3 length is 13 residues. For the CDR3, the DNA is TGTGCCAGCAGTGCGCAGGCTAACTATGGCTACACCTTC. Residues: CASSAQANYGYTF.

V and J are TRBV5-1 and TRBJ1-1; D might be TRBD1 (6 bases). CDR1 and CDR2 from the germline V gene are SGHRS and YFSETQ. The CDR3 has 13 amino acids. Trimming took 0 bases from V and 5 from J, leaving 8 bases between them. CDR3 residues: CASSLDRETEAFF. In DNA, the CDR3 is TGCGCCAGCAGCTTGGACAGGGAAACTGAAGCTTTCTTT.

The chain combines TRBV7-9 with TRBJ1-2; 10 bases map to TRBD1. The CDR3 is 14 residues long. V was clipped by 5 bases and J by 8 bases; unmatched bases: 8. Germline V gene sequence: CDR1 SEHNR, CDR2 FQNEAQ (reference sequence). The DNA for the CDR3 is TGTGCCAGCAGCGACAGGGGGCGCTTTATCGGCTACACCTTC. Translation gives CASSDRGRFIGYTF.

V gene TRBV21-1 combines with J gene TRBJ2-6; the table gives TRBD2 as D, unverified against the DNA. TRBV21-1 is annotated as a pseudogene. The CDR3 consists of 16 residues. CDR3 in amino acids: CASSKAPVTGANVLTF. The CDR3 region has the DNA TGTGCCAGCAGCAAAGCTCCGGTGACTGGGGCCAACGTCCTGACTTTC.

V usage is TRBV19 and J usage is TRBJ1-2; D perhaps matches TRBD1 (6 bases). This CDR3 has 14 residues. Trimming left V 5 bases short and J 2 bases short, with 12 bases between. The V gene's germline CDR1 is LNHDA and CDR2 SQIVND (reference sequence). DNA for the CDR3: TGTGCCAGTAGTTGGGCAGGGGAGAACTATGGCTACACCTTC. It codes for CASSWAGENYGYTF.

V and J are TRBV30 and TRBJ1-2, with D possibly matching TRBD1 (5 bases). V was trimmed by 2 bases and J by 5 bases, leaving 12 bases between them. The CDR3 loop spans 13 amino acids. The germline V gene encodes CDR1 GTSNPN and CDR2 SVGIG (reference sequence). The CDR3 nucleotides are TGTGCCTGGAGTAACCAGGGAGGGTATGGCTACACCTTC. It codes for CAWSNQGGYGYTF.

The rearrangement uses TRBV7-3 and TRBJ2-3; possibly TRBD1 for D (6 bases). V was trimmed by 5 bases and J by 2 bases, leaving 8 bases between them. The CDR3 covers 13 residues. Germline CDR1 reads SGHTA; CDR2 reads FQGTGA. CDR3 in amino acids: CASSRTDTDTQYF. DNA for the CDR3: TGTGCCAGCAGCCGGACAGACACAGATACGCAGTATTTT.

The chain carries TRBV11-1 and TRBJ2-1; tentative D call: TRBD2 (6 bases). The V end was cut by 4 bases, the J end by 0 bases, with 13 bases between. The CDR3 consists of 16 residues. Germline V lookup: CDR1 SGHAT, CDR2 FQDESV (reference sequence). CDR3 bases: TGTGCCAGCAGCTGGGGGGAGACACTCTCCTACAATGAGCAGTTCTTC. Translating gives CASSWGETLSYNEQFF.

V gene TRBV7-9 combines with J gene TRBJ2-7; D possibly corresponds to TRBD1 (5 bases). Germline values: CDR1 SEHNR, CDR2 FQNEAQ (reference sequence). The CDR3 is 14 amino acids. Trimming cost V 5 bases and J 2 bases, with 13 bases left between them. The CDR3 region is CASSPLDRPYEQYF. The CDR3 DNA is TGTGCCAGCAGCCCGCTCGACAGACCCTACGAGCAGTACTTC.